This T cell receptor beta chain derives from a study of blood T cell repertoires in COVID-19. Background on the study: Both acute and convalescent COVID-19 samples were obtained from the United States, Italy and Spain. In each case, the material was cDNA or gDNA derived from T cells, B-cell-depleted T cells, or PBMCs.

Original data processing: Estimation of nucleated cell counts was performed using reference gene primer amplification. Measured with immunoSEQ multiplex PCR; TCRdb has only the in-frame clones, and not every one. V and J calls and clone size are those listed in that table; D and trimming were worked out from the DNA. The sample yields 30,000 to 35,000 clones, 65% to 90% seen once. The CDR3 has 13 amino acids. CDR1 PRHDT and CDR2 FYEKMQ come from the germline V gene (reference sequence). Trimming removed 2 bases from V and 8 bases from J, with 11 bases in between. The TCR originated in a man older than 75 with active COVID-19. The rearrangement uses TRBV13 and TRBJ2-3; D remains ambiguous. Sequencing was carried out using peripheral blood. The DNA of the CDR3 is TGTGCCAGCAGCTTAAGTATCTGGGCTACGCAGTATTTT. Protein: CASSLSIWATQYF.